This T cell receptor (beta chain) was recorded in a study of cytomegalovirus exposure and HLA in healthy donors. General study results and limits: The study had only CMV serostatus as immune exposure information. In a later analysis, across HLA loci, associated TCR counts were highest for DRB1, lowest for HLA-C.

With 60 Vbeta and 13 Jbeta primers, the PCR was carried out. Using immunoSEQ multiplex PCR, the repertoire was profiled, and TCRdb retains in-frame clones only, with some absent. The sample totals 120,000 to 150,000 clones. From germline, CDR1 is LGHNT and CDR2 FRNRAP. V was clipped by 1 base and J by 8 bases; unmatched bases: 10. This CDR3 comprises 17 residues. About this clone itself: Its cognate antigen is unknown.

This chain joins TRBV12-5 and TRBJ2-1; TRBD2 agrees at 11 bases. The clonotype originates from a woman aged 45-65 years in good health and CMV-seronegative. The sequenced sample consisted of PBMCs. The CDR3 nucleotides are TGTGCTAGTGGTTTGGCTCAAGGCCTAGCGGGGGGTGATGAGCAGTTCTTC. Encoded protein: CASGLAQGLAGGDEQFF.